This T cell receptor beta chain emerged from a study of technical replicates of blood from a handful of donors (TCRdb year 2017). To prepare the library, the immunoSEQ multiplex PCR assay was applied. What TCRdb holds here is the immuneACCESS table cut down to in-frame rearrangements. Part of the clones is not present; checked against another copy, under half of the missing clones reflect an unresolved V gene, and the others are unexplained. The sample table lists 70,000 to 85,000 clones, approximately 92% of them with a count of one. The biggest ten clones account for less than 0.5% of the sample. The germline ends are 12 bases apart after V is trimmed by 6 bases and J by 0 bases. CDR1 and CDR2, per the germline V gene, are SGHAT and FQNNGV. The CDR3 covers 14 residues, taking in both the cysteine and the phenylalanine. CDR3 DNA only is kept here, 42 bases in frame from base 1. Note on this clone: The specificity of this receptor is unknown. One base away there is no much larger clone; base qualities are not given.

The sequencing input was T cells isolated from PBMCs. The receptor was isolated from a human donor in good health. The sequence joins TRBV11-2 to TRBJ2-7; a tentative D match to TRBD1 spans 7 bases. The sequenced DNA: TGTGCCAGCAGTTTCAGGGGGGACTCCTACGAGCAGTACTTC. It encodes CASSFRGDSYEQYF. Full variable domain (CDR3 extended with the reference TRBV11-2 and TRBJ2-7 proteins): EAGVAQSPRYKIIEKRQSVAFWCNPISGHATLYWYQQILGQGPKLLIQFQNNGVVDDSQLPKDRFSAERLKGVDSTLKIQPAKLEDSAVYLCASSFRGDSYEQYFGPGTRLTVT.